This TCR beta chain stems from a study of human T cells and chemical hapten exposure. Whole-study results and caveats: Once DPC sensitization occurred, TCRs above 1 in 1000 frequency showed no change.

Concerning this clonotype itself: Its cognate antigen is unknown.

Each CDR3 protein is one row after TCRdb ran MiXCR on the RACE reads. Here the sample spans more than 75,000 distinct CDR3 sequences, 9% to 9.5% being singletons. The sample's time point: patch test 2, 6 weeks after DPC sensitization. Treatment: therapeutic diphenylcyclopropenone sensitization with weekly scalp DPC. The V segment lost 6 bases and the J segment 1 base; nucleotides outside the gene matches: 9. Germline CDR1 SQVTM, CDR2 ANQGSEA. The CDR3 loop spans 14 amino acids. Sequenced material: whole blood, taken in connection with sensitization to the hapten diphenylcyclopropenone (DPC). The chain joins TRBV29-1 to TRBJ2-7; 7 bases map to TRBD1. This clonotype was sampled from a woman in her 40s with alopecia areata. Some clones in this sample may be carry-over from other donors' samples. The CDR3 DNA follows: TGCAGCGTCATCACAGGGGACGGTTCCTACGAGCAGTACTTC. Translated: CSVITGDGSYEQYF.